Each of the 21 T cell receptor beta chains below was sequenced from the same sample in a study of blood T cells in healthy people across ages. Primers used in a second PCR of roughly 6 to 12 cycles were a sample-barcoded 5' primer and a J-beta primer mix. Via MiXCR, TCRdb re-called the 5' RACE reads, giving one row per CDR3 protein. Of 540,000 or so distinct CDR3 sequences in the sample, roughly 29% were seen once. The sequencing sample was made of blood. These receptors all come from a woman aged 70 to 79 in good health.

This clonotype was counted between two and nine times. This chain links TRBV7-2 with TRBJ1-1; 7 bases line up with TRBD1. The trim removed 3 bases at V and 2 bases at J, leaving 6 bases unmatched. Germline assignment: CDR1 SGHTA and CDR2 FQGNSA. The CDR3 runs 15 residues. This chain's CDR3 is CASSLGDRDNTEAFF. In nucleotides, the CDR3 is TGTGCCAGCAGCTTGGGCGACAGGGATAACACTGAAGCTTTCTTT.

This clonotype has just a few counts. The rearrangement links TRBV7-3 to TRBJ2-1; 13 bases align to TRBD2. Trimming at V came to 4 bases and at J to 7 bases, leaving 7 bases not matched to a gene. Per germline, CDR1 SGHTA and CDR2 FQGTGA. This CDR3 is 16 amino acids long. The CDR3 nucleotides are TGTGCCAGCAGCTCTCCCGGGACTAGCGGGGTAAATGAGCAGTTCTTC. Translating gives CASSSPGTSGVNEQFF.

This clonotype has only a few counts. The V gene is TRBV3-1, the J gene TRBJ2-4; TRBD1 aligns across 7 bases. The CDR3 is made up of 15 amino acids. CDR1 and CDR2 from the germline V gene are LGHDT and YNNKEL (reference sequence). The trim removed 2 bases at V and 4 bases at J, leaving 5 bases unmatched. This chain's CDR3 is CASSQLGGGKNIQYF. The CDR3 nucleotides read TGTGCCAGCAGCCAACTAGGGGGCGGGAAAAACATTCAGTACTTC. The variable domain in full, completed from reference TRBV3-1 and TRBJ2-4, reads DTAVSQTPKYLVTQMGNDKSIKCEQNLGHDTMYWYKQDSKKFLKIMFSYNNKELIINETVPNRFSPKSPDKAHLNLHINSLELGDSAVYFCASSQLGGGKNIQYFGAGTRLSVL.

This clonotype appeared many times. The rearrangement links TRBV29-1 to TRBJ2-5; no definite D call. The V and J ends lost 4 bases and 2 bases respectively, with 11 bases between them. The germline V gene has CDR1 SQVTM and CDR2 ANQGSEA. This CDR3 has 13 amino acids. The CDR3 region is CSVVTFRQETQYF. In DNA form, the CDR3 reads TGCAGCGTTGTAACCTTCAGGCAAGAGACCCAGTACTTC. Supplemented by reference TRBV29-1 and TRBJ2-5, the full variable domain reads SAVISQKPSRDICQRGTSLTIQCQVDSQVTMMFWYRQQPGQSLTLIATANQGSEATYESGFVIDKFPISRPNLTFSTLTVSNMSPEDSSIYLCSVVTFRQETQYFGPGTRLLVL.

The chain uses TRBV7-3 and TRBJ2-5; 8 bases are shared with TRBD2. This CDR3 is 13 amino acids long. Losses at the gene ends were 6 bases for V and 7 bases for J; bases not matched to a gene: 7. Germline CDR1 SGHTA, CDR2 FQGTGA. CDR3 region: CASSSGTSGTQYF. The CDR3 DNA sequence: TGTGCCAGCAGTTCCGGGACTAGTGGGACCCAGTACTTC.

In its sample, this clonotype was seen a few times. This chain joins TRBV7-9 and TRBJ2-5, with D maybe TRBD1 (5 bases). Looked up from germline, CDR1 is SEHNR and CDR2 is FQNEAQ (reference sequence). V lost 4 bases and J 4 bases, leaving 16 bases between the germline ends. CDR3 length equals 15 residues. CDR3 amino acids: CASSSTRQLRETQYF. CDR3 DNA sequence: TGTGCCAGCAGCTCTACCCGACAGCTGCGAGAGACCCAGTACTTC.

This clonotype has more than one count but fewer than ten. The chain is built from TRBV9 and TRBJ2-5, with TRBD2 as a possible D gene (6 bases). The end of the DNA aligns better with TRBJ2-1, so the J call may be wrong. Germline CDR1 SGDLS, CDR2 YYNGEE. This CDR3 comprises 15 residues. DNA for the CDR3: TGTGCCAGCAGCGTGTTAGGGACTTTTAACAATGAGCAGTTCTTC. This translates into CASSVLGTFNNEQFF.

This chain joins TRBV4-3 and TRBJ2-1; no clear D gene. The CDR3 consists of 15 residues. Germline V gene sequence: CDR1 LGHNA, CDR2 YSLEER. Trimming stripped 0 bases from V and 1 base from J, with 7 bases between. As DNA, the CDR3 is TGCGCCAGCAGCCAAGATTCCCGGTCCTACAATGAGCAGTTCTTC. It codes for CASSQDSRSYNEQFF.

Ten or more counts support this clonotype. The chain combines TRBV7-9 with TRBJ2-5; no firm D call. The V gene lost 5 bases and the J gene lost 0 bases, with 19 bases spanning the gap. Germline assignment: CDR1 SEHNR and CDR2 FQNEAQ (reference sequence). The CDR3 sequence is 17 residues long. The CDR3 spells CASSPGYDSGNQETQYF. Written as DNA, the CDR3 is TGTGCCAGCAGCCCCGGGTATGATTCCGGAAACCAAGAGACCCAGTACTTC.

This clonotype was counted between two and nine times. The chain has TRBV10-3 and TRBJ1-1, with D perhaps matching TRBD1 (5 bases). The CDR3 runs to 12 residues. Germline lookup yields CDR1 ENHRY and CDR2 SYGVKD. V gave up 8 bases and J gave up 6 bases, with 13 bases separating them. This CDR3 reads CAIGSRGAEAFF. CDR3 in DNA: TGTGCCATCGGAAGTAGGGGCGCTGAAGCTTTCTTT.

The chain couples TRBV27 to TRBJ2-7, with D hard to call. Looked up from germline, CDR1 is MNHEY and CDR2 is SMNVEV (reference sequence). V was shortened by 9 bases and J by 4 bases, with 10 bases between the two germline ends. This CDR3 contains 11 residues. The CDR3 bases are TGTGCCAGAAATGGACGGTACGAGCAGTACTTC. Protein product: CARNGRYEQYF.

V usage is TRBV5-5 and J usage is TRBJ1-1; no clear D. The CDR3 length is 13 residues. Germline CDR1 SGHKS, CDR2 YYEKEE (reference sequence). Trimming shortened V by 0 bases and J by 6 bases, and 9 bases separated the two germline ends. The CDR3 sequence: CASSLVAGAEAFF. For the CDR3, the DNA is TGTGCCAGCAGCTTGGTAGCCGGCGCTGAAGCTTTCTTT. The entire variable domain, with the rest obtained from reference TRBV5-5 and TRBJ1-1, is as follows: DAGVTQSPTHLIKTRGQQVTLRCSPISGHKSVSWYQQVLGQGPQFIFQYYEKEERGRGNFPDRFSARQFPNYSSELNVNALLLGDSALYLCASSLVAGAEAFFGQGTRLTVV.

This chain connects TRBV19 to TRBJ1-4, with D uncertain. Germline values: CDR1 LNHDA, CDR2 SQIVND (reference sequence). The CDR3 extends over 15 amino acids. Trimming stripped 9 bases from V and 10 bases from J, with 24 bases between. The CDR3 is CASSETVALKIKLFF. CDR3 DNA: TGTGCCAGCAGCGAGACCGTGGCCCTGAAAATAAAACTGTTTTTT.

V and J are TRBV4-1 and TRBJ1-2; D is unresolved. The CDR3 sequence is 15 residues long. The V end lost 0 bases, the J end lost 6 bases, and 14 bases lay between the germline ends. CDR1 and CDR2 from the germline V gene are MGHRA and YSYEKL. In DNA, the CDR3 is TGCGCCAGCAGCCAAGATCGAGGTTGGGCTGATGGCTACACCTTC. It is translated as CASSQDRGWADGYTF.

This clonotype was seen only a few times. The V call is TRBV6-4, the J call TRBJ2-5, with a tentative D call TRBD2 (6 bases). The length of the CDR3 is 15 residues. The germline V gene encodes CDR1 MRHNA and CDR2 SNTAGT. Trimming shortened V by 4 bases and J by 5 bases, and 17 bases separated the two germline ends. The CDR3 region is CASSVRDWGWETQYF. The CDR3 DNA reads TGTGCCAGCAGTGTCAGGGACTGGGGGTGGGAGACCCAGTACTTC.

Only a few counts were recorded for this clonotype. The chain uses TRBV30 and TRBJ1-2; D is undetermined. CDR1 and CDR2 (germline): GTSNPN, SVGIG (reference sequence). The ends were cut back, 0 bases at V and 3 bases at J, with 17 bases in the middle. The CDR3 has 16 amino acids. CDR3 nucleotide sequence: TGTGCCTGGAGTGTAATGCGGCAGGTGAAGGACTATGGCTACACCTTC. Translating it yields CAWSVMRQVKDYGYTF.

The V call is TRBV7-2, the J call TRBJ1-2; a weak D match, TRBD1 (5 bases). Germline CDR1 SGHTA, CDR2 FQGNSA. V dropped 5 bases and J dropped 4 bases, with 17 bases sitting between them. This CDR3 spans 15 amino acids. CDR3 protein: CASSPGTGSFYGYTF. Here the CDR3 DNA reads TGTGCCAGCAGCCCTGGAACAGGTTCCTTCTATGGCTACACCTTC.

This clonotype was recorded once. The V and J genes are TRBV7-8 and TRBJ2-4, with a weak D call TRBD1 (5 bases). Germline V gene data show CDR1 as SGHVS and CDR2 as FQNEAQ. This CDR3 region has 11 residues. V was cut by 3 bases and J by 8 bases, with 5 bases left in between. Here the CDR3 reads CASSFRDIQYF. The CDR3 DNA reads as TGTGCCAGCAGCTTCAGGGACATTCAGTACTTC.

Concerning this clonotype: A read error may produce the germline difference seen at one junction end. The gene calls are TRBV7-2 and TRBJ1-2; TRBD1 matches 12 bases. The germline CDR1 and CDR2 sequences are SGHTA and FQGNSA. The CDR3 loop spans 15 amino acids. The CDR3 bases are TGTGCCAGCGGCTTAGGGGGACAGGGGGCGTCCGGCTACACCTTC. Protein: CASGLGGQGASGYTF.

There are a few counts of this clonotype. The chain links TRBV5-1 to TRBJ1-1; TRBD1 aligns across 10 bases. This CDR3 comprises 15 residues. Germline V gives CDR1 SGHRS, CDR2 YFSETQ. V was pared by 2 bases and J by 5 bases, with 6 bases of the junction left unmatched. In DNA form, the CDR3 reads TGCGCCAGCAGCTTATTGGGGACAGGGGTGACTGAAGCTTTCTTT. This codes for CASSLLGTGVTEAFF.

In its sample, this clonotype was seen a few times. It may be a read error: a sequence one base away is much more abundant. The chain carries TRBV5-5 and TRBJ2-4, with D perhaps TRBD1 or TRBD2 (5 bases each). V was shortened by 3 bases and J by 9 bases, with 16 bases between the two germline ends. The CDR3 sequence is 14 residues long. Germline V lookup: CDR1 SGHKS, CDR2 YYEKEE (reference sequence). In DNA, the CDR3 is TGTGCCAGCAGCTCGGGACGGGGAGCGAGCATTCAGTACTTC. This sequence encodes CASSSGRGASIQYF. The variable domain in full, with the rest retrieved from reference TRBV5-5 and TRBJ2-4, is DAGVTQSPTHLIKTRGQQVTLRCSPISGHKSVSWYQQVLGQGPQFIFQYYEKEERGRGNFPDRFSARQFPNYSSELNVNALLLGDSALYLCASSSGRGASIQYFGAGTRLSVL.